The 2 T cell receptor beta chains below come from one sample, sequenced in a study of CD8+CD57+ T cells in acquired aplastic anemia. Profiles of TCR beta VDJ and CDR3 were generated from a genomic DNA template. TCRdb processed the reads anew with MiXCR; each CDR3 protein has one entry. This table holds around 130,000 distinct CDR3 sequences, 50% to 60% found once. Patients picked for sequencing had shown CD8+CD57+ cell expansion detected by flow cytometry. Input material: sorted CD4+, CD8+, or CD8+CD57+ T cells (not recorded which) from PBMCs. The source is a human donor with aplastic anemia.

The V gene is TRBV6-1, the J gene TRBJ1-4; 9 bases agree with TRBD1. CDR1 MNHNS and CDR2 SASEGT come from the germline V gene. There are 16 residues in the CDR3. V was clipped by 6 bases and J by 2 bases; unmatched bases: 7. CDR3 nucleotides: TGTGCCAGCAGGGATCGAACAGGGGGCACTAATGAAAAACTGTTTTTT. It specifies CASRDRTGGTNEKLFF.

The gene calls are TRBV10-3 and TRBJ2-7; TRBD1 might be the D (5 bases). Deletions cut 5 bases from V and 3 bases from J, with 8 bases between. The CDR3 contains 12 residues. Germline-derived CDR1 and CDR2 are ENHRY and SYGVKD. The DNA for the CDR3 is TGTGCCATCAGTCCAGACAGCTACGAGCAGTACTTC. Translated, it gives CAISPDSYEQYF.